One sample yielded the 13 T cell receptor beta chains listed below, sequenced in a study of shared clonotypes between healthy human individuals. This table comes from immunoSEQ multiplex PCR, and its TCRdb copy is limited to in-frame clones, with some not included. The table shows around 340,000 clones, with more than 60% occurring only once. The sequencing input was memory CD4+ T cells sorted from blood. Subset reported: CD45RA-negative fraction. These TCRs come from a man aged 30 to 39 in good health.

The rearrangement joins TRBV4-1 to TRBJ2-1; 9 bases agree with TRBD1. The CDR3 is 16 amino acids. V trimming: 1 base; J trimming: 5 bases; junction bases outside the gene matches: 6. Germline values: CDR1 MGHRA, CDR2 YSYEKL. CDR3 coding DNA: TGCGCCAGCAGCCAAGTAAAAGGACAGGGGCACAATGAGCAGTTCTTC. Translated, it gives CASSQVKGQGHNEQFF.

The chain uses TRBV7-8 and TRBJ2-1; a weak D match, TRBD2 (7 bases). This CDR3 has 19 residues. Germline assignment: CDR1 SGHVS and CDR2 FQNEAQ. V dropped 1 base and J dropped 6 bases, with 25 bases sitting between them. The CDR3 DNA reads TGTGCCAGCAGCTTAGTAGAGGGGGGGAGGGCCGAATTCGGCAATGAGCAGTTCTTC. It translates to CASSLVEGGRAEFGNEQFF. The full variable domain, its missing parts supplied by reference TRBV7-8 and TRBJ2-1, is GAGVSQSPRYKVAKRGQDVALRCDPISGHVSLFWYQQALGQGPEFLTYFQNEAQLDKSGLPSDRFFAERPEGSVSTLKIQRTQQEDSAVYLCASSLVEGGRAEFGNEQFFGPGTRLTVL.

The chain joins TRBV19 to TRBJ1-5, with 7 nucleotides matching TRBD1. The CDR3 spans 13 residues. The junction had 6 bases not matched to a gene; V was cut back by 6 bases and J by 7 bases. Germline V CDR1 and CDR2: LNHDA, SQIVND (reference sequence). The CDR3 spells CASRHGQVQPQHF. CDR3 nucleotides: TGTGCCAGTAGACACGGACAGGTCCAGCCCCAGCATTTT.

The chain combines TRBV6-1 with TRBJ1-5; 8 bases agree with TRBD1. Germline assignment: CDR1 MNHNS and CDR2 SASEGT. There are 18 residues in the CDR3. J was trimmed by 8 bases and V by 4 bases; bases with no gene match: 19. The CDR3: CASSGSPGQDKRREPQHF. In DNA form, the CDR3 reads TGTGCCAGCAGTGGGTCACCGGGACAGGATAAACGGAGGGAGCCCCAGCATTTT.

This chain links TRBV11-2 with TRBJ2-7, with TRBD2 as a possible D gene (5 bases). There are 14 residues in the CDR3. From germline, CDR1 is SGHAT and CDR2 FQNNGV. V was clipped by 1 base and J by 6 bases, with 13 bases between them. This CDR3 reads CASSLGGSLGEQYF. Here the CDR3 DNA reads TGTGCCAGCAGCTTAGGCGGGTCGCTGGGCGAGCAGTACTTC.

Only a few counts were recorded for this clone. J is TRBJ2-3 and V is TRBV15; D gene ambiguous. This CDR3 spans 14 amino acids. Looked up from germline, CDR1 is LNHNV and CDR2 is YYDKDF (reference sequence). With 0 bases removed from V and 4 bases from J, the gap between germline ends came to 8 bases. The CDR3 nucleotides are TGTGCCACCAGCAGAGATAGGGCGTCAGATACGCAGTATTTT. It encodes CATSRDRASDTQYF.

This clone was observed a few times. The chain couples TRBV19 to TRBJ1-5; D gene ambiguous. Germline-derived CDR1 and CDR2 are LNHDA and SQIVND (reference sequence). The CDR3 is 12 residues long. Trimming cost V 7 bases and J 5 bases, with 9 bases left between them. CDR3 amino acids: CASTTGYQPQHF. The CDR3 DNA reads as TGTGCCAGTACCACGGGCTATCAGCCCCAGCATTTT.

V and J are TRBV10-3 and TRBJ2-1; the D gene is possibly TRBD2 (5 bases). V was shortened by 0 bases and J by 9 bases, with 9 bases between the two germline ends. The CDR3 contains 13 residues. CDR1 is ENHRY and CDR2 is SYGVKD in the germline V gene. The CDR3 DNA reads as TGTGCCATCAGTGAGTCGAGCGGAGGTGAGCAGTTCTTC. Protein sequence: CAISESSGGEQFF.

The chain employs TRBV7-8 and TRBJ2-1; possibly TRBD1 for D (5 bases). The V end was cut by 1 base, the J end by 10 bases, with 17 bases between. The CDR3 extends over 15 amino acids. Germline lookup yields CDR1 SGHVS and CDR2 FQNEAQ. CDR3 DNA: TGTGCCAGCAGCTTAGAGGGGATTAGATCTGGCGAGCAGTTCTTC. Protein sequence: CASSLEGIRSGEQFF.

Comments on this clone: The junction differs from germline at one of its ends, possibly a read error. Different DNA sequences within this sample yield the same CDR3. V gene TRBV10-2 combines with J gene TRBJ1-3; D is possibly TRBD1 (6 bases). The CDR3 consists of 16 residues. The germline CDR1 and CDR2 sequences are WSHSY and SAAADI. The CDR3 bases are TGTGCCAGCAGTGAGCACGGGACACCCTCTGGAAACACCATATATTTT. Amino acids: CASSEHGTPSGNTIYF.

This chain connects TRBV5-4 to TRBJ1-2, with 9 nucleotides matching TRBD1. The CDR3 consists of 17 residues. With 2 bases clipped from V and 8 bases from J, the junction kept 16 bases outside the gene matches. Germline loops: CDR1 SGHNT, CDR2 YYREEE (reference sequence). CDR3 protein: CASSLPGQGALPDGYTF. As DNA, the CDR3 is TGTGCCAGCAGCTTACCGGGACAGGGTGCCCTCCCTGACGGCTACACCTTC.

The chain has TRBV19 and TRBJ2-7; TRBD1 aligns across 7 bases. Germline V gives CDR1 LNHDA, CDR2 SQIVND (reference sequence). J lost 4 bases, V lost 6 bases, and 9 bases had no gene match. The CDR3 length is 14 residues. Written as DNA, the CDR3 is TGTGCCAGTAGCCTTGAACAGGGGCTTTACGAGCAGTACTTC. This sequence encodes CASSLEQGLYEQYF. Combining the CDR3 with reference TRBV19 and TRBJ2-7 gives the whole variable domain DGGITQSPKYLFRKEGQNVTLSCEQNLNHDAMYWYRQDPGQGLRLIYYSQIVNDFQKGDIAEGYSVSREKKESFPLTVTSAQKNPTAFYLCASSLEQGLYEQYFGPGTRLTVT.

The J gene is TRBJ2-1, the V gene TRBV5-1; possibly TRBD1 or TRBD2 for D (5 bases each). Germline lookup yields CDR1 SGHRS and CDR2 YFSETQ. The CDR3 has 14 residues. The V end lost 6 bases, the J end lost 3 bases, and 13 bases lay between the germline ends. The CDR3 reads CASTPGGGYNEQFF. The CDR3 nucleotides read TGCGCCAGCACCCCTGGGGGTGGCTACAATGAGCAGTTCTTC.